What follows are 20 T cell receptor beta chains derived from one specimen sequenced in a study of CXCR3-negative and CXCR3-positive naive CD8 T cells. Study-level points and caveats: Researchers report that CXCR3-positive naive cells carry more hydrophobic TRB CDR3s than CXCR3-negative naive cells.

These TCRs are of unknown antigen specificity. 5' RACE with UMI labels generated the TRB cDNA libraries. TCRdb reprocessed the 5' RACE reads, keeping one entry per CDR3 protein, no DNA. This sample's table reports about 130,000 distinct CDR3 sequences. Sequenced: naive CXCR3+ CD8+ T cells from blood. Subset noted: CD45RO-CCR7+CD27+CD95- naive CD8+ T cells expressing CXCR3 (TNR3+). The receptors come from a human donor in good health. Some clones in this sample may be carry-over from other donors' samples.

This sequence joins TRBV7-9 and TRBJ2-1; TCRdb's assignment of TRBD1 cannot be checked, as there is no DNA. This CDR3 comprises 16 residues. The V gene's germline CDR1 is SEHNR and CDR2 FQNEAQ (reference sequence). The CDR3 reads CASSLSGTGFWDEQFF.

The chain couples TRBV29-1 to TRBJ2-3; TCRdb returns TRBD1, unconfirmable since there is no DNA. Germline V gene lookup returns CDR1 SQVTM and CDR2 ANQGSEA. This CDR3 has 15 residues. This CDR3 is CSVDLADTRLDTQYF.

V is TRBV4-1 and J is TRBJ1-2. The CDR3 is 14 amino acids. The germline V gene encodes CDR1 MGHRA and CDR2 YSYEKL. The CDR3: CASSQEAVIRGYTF.

The rearrangement uses TRBV5-1 and TRBJ1-1. In germline, CDR1 is SGHRS, CDR2 YFSETQ. The CDR3 has 15 amino acids. The CDR3 region is CASSPLPGINTEAFF.

The chain uses TRBV27 and TRBJ1-1; TCRdb picks TRBD1, but there is no DNA to check that call. Germline V gives CDR1 MNHEY, CDR2 SMNVEV (reference sequence). The CDR3 contains 15 residues. CDR3 sequence: CASRQGGTVNTEAFF.

V usage is TRBV29-1 and J usage is TRBJ2-4; the D call of TRBD1 rests on TCRdb alone, since no DNA is present to check it. The CDR3 is 12 amino acids. Germline loops: CDR1 SQVTM, CDR2 ANQGSEA. The CDR3 spells CSVWDRRNIQYF.

This chain uses TRBV5-6 with TRBJ1-2. The CDR3 is made up of 14 amino acids. Germline-derived CDR1 and CDR2 are SGHDT and YYEEEE. The CDR3 loop is CASSLGTAFGGYTF.

This chain connects TRBV11-3 to TRBJ2-5. There are 14 residues in the CDR3. CDR1 and CDR2 (germline): SGHNT, YENEEA. Here the CDR3 reads CASSFFQDQETQYF.

This chain uses TRBV29-1 with TRBJ1-2; TCRdb proposes TRBD1, but this gene call is untestable without DNA. Germline V gene lookup returns CDR1 SQVTM and CDR2 ANQGSEA. The CDR3 is made up of 15 amino acids. CDR3 protein: CSVAGQGARDYGYTF.

The V call is TRBV7-9, the J call TRBJ1-2. CDR3 length equals 15 residues. Germline V gene data show CDR1 as SEHNR and CDR2 as FQNEAQ (reference sequence). CDR3: CASSLAHSENYGYTF.

J is TRBJ2-5 and V is TRBV5-4; the TCRdb D gene call, TRBD1, has no DNA to confirm it. The CDR3 runs 17 residues. From germline, CDR1 is SGHNT and CDR2 YYREEE (reference sequence). The CDR3 here is CASSLRIETPLQETQYF.

This chain connects TRBV7-6 to TRBJ1-5. CDR3 size: 11 residues. The germline V gene encodes CDR1 SGHVS and CDR2 FNYEAQ. The CDR3 loop is CASSLTGPPHF.

The V call is TRBV9, the J call TRBJ2-7. This CDR3 contains 15 residues. Germline CDR1 and CDR2: SGDLS and YYNGEE. CDR3 region: CASSGSTLGQNEQYF.

The chain has TRBV5-1 and TRBJ2-7. CDR3 length equals 12 residues. Germline V gene data show CDR1 as SGHRS and CDR2 as YFSETQ. This chain's CDR3 is CASSLGTAEQYF. The variable domain in full, completed from reference TRBV5-1 and TRBJ2-7, reads KAGVTQTPRYLIKTRGQQVTLSCSPISGHRSVSWYQQTPGQGLQFLFEYFSETQRNKGNFPGRFSGRQFSNSRSEMNVSTLELGDSALYLCASSLGTAEQYFGPGTRLTVT.

The chain links TRBV7-9 to TRBJ2-7; TCRdb indicates TRBD1, and absent DNA this call remains unverified. This CDR3 region has 14 residues. CDR1 SEHNR and CDR2 FQNEAQ come from the germline V gene (reference sequence). CDR3 sequence reads: CASSFDRGGDEQYF.

This chain joins TRBV4-1 and TRBJ1-6; TCRdb designates TRBD1, a call that cannot be tested without DNA. The germline CDR1 and CDR2 sequences are MGHRA and YSYEKL. CDR3 size: 16 residues. CDR3 residues: CASSPEDNSYNSPLHF.

The chain's CDR3 is CASSKFGGTPHNEQFF. The chain joins TRBV21-1 to TRBJ2-1. TRBV21-1 is labeled a pseudogene. This CDR3 spans 16 amino acids.

The chain joins TRBV18 to TRBJ1-5. This CDR3 has 14 amino acids. Germline V gene data show CDR1 as KGHSH and CDR2 as LQKENI. The CDR3: CASSPLDGDQPQHF.

The chain combines TRBV28 with TRBJ2-7. The V gene's germline CDR1 is MDHEN and CDR2 SYDVKM. The CDR3 is 15 residues long. This CDR3 is CASSFNVGLSYEQYF.

The rearrangement links TRBV4-3 to TRBJ2-1; TCRdb names TRBD2, which stays unverified in the absence of DNA. Germline loops: CDR1 LGHNA, CDR2 YSLEER. The CDR3 covers 18 residues. The CDR3 here is CASSQEGLAGVPVNEQFF.